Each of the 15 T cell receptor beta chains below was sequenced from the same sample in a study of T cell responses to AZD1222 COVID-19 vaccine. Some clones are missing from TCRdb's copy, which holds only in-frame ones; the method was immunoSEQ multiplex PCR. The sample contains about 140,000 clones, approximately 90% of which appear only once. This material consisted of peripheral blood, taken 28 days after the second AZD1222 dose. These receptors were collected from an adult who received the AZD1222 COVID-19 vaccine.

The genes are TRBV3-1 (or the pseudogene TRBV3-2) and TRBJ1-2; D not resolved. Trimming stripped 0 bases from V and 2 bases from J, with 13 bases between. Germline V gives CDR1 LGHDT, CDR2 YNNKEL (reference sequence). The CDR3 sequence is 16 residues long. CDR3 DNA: TGTGCCAGCAGCCAAGATGGAGGTATGAGGAACTATGGCTACACCTTC. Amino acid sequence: CASSQDGGMRNYGYTF.

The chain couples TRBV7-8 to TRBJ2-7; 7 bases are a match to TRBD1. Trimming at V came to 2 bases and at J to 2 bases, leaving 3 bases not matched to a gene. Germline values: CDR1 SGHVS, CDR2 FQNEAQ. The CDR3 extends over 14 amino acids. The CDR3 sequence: CASSLRDRPYEQYF. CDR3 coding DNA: TGTGCCAGCAGCTTACGGGACAGACCCTACGAGCAGTACTTC.

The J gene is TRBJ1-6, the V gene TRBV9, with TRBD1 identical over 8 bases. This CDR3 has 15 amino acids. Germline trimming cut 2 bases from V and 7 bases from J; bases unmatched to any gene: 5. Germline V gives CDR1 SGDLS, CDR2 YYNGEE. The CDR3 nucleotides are TGTGCCAGCAGCGTCACAGGGGGGGGAAATTCACCCCTCCACTTT. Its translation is CASSVTGGGNSPLHF.

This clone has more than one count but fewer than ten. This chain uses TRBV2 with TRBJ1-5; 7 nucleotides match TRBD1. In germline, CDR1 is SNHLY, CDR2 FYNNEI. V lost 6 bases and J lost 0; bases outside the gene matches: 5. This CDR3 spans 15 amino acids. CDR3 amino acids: CASRGQLYSNQPQHF. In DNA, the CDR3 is TGTGCCAGCAGGGGACAGCTATATAGCAATCAGCCCCAGCATTTT.

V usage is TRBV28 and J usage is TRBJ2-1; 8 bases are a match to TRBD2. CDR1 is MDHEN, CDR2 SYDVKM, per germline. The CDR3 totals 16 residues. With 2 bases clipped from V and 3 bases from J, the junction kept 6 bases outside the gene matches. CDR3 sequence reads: CASSLHRGLDYNEQFF. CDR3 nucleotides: TGTGCCAGCAGTTTACATAGGGGACTAGACTACAATGAGCAGTTCTTC.

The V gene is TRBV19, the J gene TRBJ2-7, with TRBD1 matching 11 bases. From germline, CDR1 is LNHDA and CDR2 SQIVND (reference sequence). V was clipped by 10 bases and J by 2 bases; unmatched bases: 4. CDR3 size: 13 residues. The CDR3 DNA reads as TGTGCCACCCGGGACAGGGGGACCTACGAGCAGTACTTC. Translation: CATRDRGTYEQYF.

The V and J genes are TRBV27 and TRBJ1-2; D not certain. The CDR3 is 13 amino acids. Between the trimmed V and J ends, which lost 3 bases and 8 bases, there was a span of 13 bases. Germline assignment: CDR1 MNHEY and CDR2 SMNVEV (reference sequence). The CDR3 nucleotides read TGTGCCAGCAGTTTTGAGCCTCGGCGAGGCTACACCTTC. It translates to CASSFEPRRGYTF.

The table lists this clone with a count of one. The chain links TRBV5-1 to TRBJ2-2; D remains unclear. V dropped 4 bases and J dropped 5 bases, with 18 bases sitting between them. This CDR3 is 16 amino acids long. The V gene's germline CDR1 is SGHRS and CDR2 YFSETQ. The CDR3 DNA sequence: TGCGCCAGCAGCCGAAAAGAGGTCGTTCGTACCGGGGAGCTGTTTTTT. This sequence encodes CASSRKEVVRTGELFF.

The CDR3 coding sequence is TGCGCCAGCAGCCAAGTTCGTGGTTCCGGGGAGCTGTTTTTT. This gives the protein CASSQVRGSGELFF. The chain employs TRBV4-3 and TRBJ2-2, with D unresolved. CDR1 is LGHNA and CDR2 is YSLEER in the germline V gene. V lost 1 base and J 6 bases, leaving 9 bases between the germline ends. The CDR3 is 14 residues long.

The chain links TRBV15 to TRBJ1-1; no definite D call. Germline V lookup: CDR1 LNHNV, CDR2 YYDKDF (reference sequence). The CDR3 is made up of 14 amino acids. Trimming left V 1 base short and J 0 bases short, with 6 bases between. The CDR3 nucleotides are TGTGCCACCAGCAGAGCCACCATGAACACTGAAGCTTTCTTT. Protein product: CATSRATMNTEAFF.

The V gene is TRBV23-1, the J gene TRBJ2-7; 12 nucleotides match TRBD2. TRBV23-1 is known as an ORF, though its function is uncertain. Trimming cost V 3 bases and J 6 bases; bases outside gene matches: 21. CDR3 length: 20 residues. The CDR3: CASSHQGVSGLAGTRGEQYF. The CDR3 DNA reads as TGCGCCAGCAGTCATCAAGGTGTGTCAGGACTAGCGGGGACGCGAGGCGAGCAGTACTTC.

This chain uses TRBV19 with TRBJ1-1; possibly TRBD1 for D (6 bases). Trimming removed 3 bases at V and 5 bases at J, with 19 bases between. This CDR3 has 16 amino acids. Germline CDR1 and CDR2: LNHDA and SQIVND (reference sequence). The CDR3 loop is CASSIPFRGRGTEAFF. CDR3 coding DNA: TGTGCCAGTAGTATCCCCTTTAGGGGAAGGGGGACTGAAGCTTTCTTT.

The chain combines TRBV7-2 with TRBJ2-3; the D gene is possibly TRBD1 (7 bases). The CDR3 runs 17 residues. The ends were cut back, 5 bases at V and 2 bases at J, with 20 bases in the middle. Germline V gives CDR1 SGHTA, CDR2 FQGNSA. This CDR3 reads CASSPRGGTESTDTQYF. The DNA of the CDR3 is TGTGCCAGCAGCCCCCGAGGCGGGACAGAATCCACAGATACGCAGTATTTT.

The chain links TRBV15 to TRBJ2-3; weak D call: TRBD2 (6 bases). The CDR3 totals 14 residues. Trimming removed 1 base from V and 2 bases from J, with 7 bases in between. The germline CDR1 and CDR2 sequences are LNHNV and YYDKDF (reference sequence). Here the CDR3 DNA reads TGTGCCACCAGCAGAGGCGGGGACACAGATACGCAGTATTTT. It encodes CATSRGGDTDTQYF.

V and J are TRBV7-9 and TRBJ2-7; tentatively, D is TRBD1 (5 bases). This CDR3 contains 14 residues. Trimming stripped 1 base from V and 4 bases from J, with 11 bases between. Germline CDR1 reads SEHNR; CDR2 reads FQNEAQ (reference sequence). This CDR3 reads CASSLDRSGYEQYF. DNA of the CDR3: TGTGCCAGCAGCTTAGATCGCTCAGGGTACGAGCAGTACTTC.